This T cell receptor (beta chain) was sequenced for a study of T cells in Graves' hyperthyroidism and ophthalmopathy. Study-wide results and limits: Median prediction lead before ophthalmopathy onset was around 6.9 months with the model.

There were TCR beta CDR3 regions amplified from RNA transcripts. An initial round of RT-PCR targeting the TCR CDR3 relied on the HTBI primer set. Via MiXCR, TCRdb re-called the multiplex PCR reads, giving one row per CDR3 protein. The table has about 460,000 distinct CDR3 sequences, 22% seen once. Individuals with ophthalmopathy presented a Clinical Activity Score of at least 3, a NOSPECS grade of at least 4 and a duration under 3 months. Uncontrolled infection, other autoimmune disease, pregnancy or lactation led to exclusion. For the diagnoses, clinical symptoms, serum thyroxine and TRAb, thyroid ultrasound and orbital computed tomography were used. To note about this clonotype: Its antigen is undetermined.

The sequence was collected from a woman in her 70s with Graves' ophthalmopathy. The source material was blood.

The CDR3 nucleotides read TGTGCCAGCAGTTCGTATCTAGCGGGAGGTAGCGAGACCCAGTACTTC. Protein product: CASSSYLAGGSETQYF. The chain uses TRBV12-3 or TRBV12-4 and TRBJ2-5, with 11 positions matching TRBD2. V shed 4 bases, J shed 5 bases, and the junction held 9 bases outside the gene matches. CDR3 length: 16 residues.